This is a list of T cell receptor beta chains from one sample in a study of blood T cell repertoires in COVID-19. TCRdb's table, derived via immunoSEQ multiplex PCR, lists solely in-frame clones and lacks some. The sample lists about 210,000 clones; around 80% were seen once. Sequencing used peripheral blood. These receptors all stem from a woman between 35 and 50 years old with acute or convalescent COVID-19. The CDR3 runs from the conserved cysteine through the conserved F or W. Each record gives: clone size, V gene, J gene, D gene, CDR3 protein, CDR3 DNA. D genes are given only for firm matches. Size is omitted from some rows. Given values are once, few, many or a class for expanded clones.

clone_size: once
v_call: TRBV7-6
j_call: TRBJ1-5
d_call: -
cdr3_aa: CASSLEAGRNQPQHF
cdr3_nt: TGTGCCAGCAGCTTAGAGGCAGGGCGCAATCAGCCCCAGCATTTT

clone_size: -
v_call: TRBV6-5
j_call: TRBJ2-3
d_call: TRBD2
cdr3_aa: CASRSSGASTDTQYF
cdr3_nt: TGTGCCAGCAGATCTAGCGGTGCTAGCACAGATACGCAGTATTTT

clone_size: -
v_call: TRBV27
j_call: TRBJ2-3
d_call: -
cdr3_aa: CACWDFTDTQYF
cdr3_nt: TGTGCCTGCTGGGACTTCACAGATACGCAGTATTTT

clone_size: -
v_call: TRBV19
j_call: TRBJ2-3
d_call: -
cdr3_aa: CASSRAFQGTDTQYF
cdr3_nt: TGTGCCAGTAGTAGAGCCTTTCAGGGCACAGATACGCAGTATTTT

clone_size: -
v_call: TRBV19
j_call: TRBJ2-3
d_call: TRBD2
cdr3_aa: CASAGGDTQYF
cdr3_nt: TGTGCCAGCGCCGGGGGGGATACGCAGTATTTT

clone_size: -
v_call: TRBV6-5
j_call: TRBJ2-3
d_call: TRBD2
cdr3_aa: CASSYGGRAFDTQYF
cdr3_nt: TGTGCCAGCAGTTACGGCGGGAGGGCCTTTGATACGCAGTATTTT

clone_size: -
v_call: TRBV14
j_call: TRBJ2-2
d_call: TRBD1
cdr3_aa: CASRQGADGELFF
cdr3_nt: TGTGCCAGCAGACAGGGGGCAGATGGGGAGCTGTTTTTT

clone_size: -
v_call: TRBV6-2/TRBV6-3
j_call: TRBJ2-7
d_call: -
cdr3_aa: CASSYSPLETSYEQYF
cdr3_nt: TGTGCCAGCAGTTACTCCCCTCTGGAGACCTCCTACGAGCAGTACTTC

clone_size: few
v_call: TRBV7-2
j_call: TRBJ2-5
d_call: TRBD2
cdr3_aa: CASSLAAGRETQYF
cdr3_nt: TGTGCCAGCAGCTTAGCAGCGGGAAGAGAGACCCAGTACTTC

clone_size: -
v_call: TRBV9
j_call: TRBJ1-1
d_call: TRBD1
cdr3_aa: CASSPQIQGGTEAFF
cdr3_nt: TGTGCCAGCAGCCCACAAATACAGGGGGGGACTGAAGCTTTCTTT

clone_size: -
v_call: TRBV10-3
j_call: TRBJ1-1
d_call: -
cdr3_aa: CAISEPGEAFF
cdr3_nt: TGTGCCATCAGCGAGCCAGGAGAAGCTTTCTTT

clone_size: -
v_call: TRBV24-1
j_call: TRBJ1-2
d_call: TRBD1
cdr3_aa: CATSDSHPGQISSYTF
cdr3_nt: TGTGCCACCAGTGATTCACACCCGGGACAGATTTCAAGCTACACCTTC

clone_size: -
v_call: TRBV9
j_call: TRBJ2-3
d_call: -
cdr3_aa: CASTADGEGTDTQYF
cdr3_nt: TGTGCCAGCACGGCTGATGGGGAGGGCACAGATACGCAGTATTTT

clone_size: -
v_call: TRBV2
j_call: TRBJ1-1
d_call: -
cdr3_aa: CASNIQGGHTEAFF
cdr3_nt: TGTGCCAGCAATATACAGGGTGGGCACACTGAAGCTTTCTTT

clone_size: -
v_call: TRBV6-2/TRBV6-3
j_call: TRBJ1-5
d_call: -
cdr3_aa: CASSAREAQHF
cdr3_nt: TGTGCCAGCAGTGCCCGCGAAGCCCAGCATTTT

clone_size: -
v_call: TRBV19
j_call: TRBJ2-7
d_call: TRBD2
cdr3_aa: CASSPNLAGDYEQYF
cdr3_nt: TGTGCCAGTAGTCCGAATCTAGCGGGAGACTACGAGCAGTACTTC

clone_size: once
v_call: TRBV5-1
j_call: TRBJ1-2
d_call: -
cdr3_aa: CASSLGQEVNYGYTF
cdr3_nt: TGCGCCAGCAGCTTGGGACAGGAGGTCAACTATGGCTACACCTTC

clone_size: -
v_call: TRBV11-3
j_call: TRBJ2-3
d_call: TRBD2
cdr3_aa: CASSLGGLAADTQYF
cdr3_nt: TGTGCCAGCAGCTTAGGCGGACTAGCGGCAGATACGCAGTATTTT

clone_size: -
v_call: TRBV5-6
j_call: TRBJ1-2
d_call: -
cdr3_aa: CASSFGYGYTF
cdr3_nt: TGTGCCAGCAGCTTCGGCTATGGCTACACCTTC

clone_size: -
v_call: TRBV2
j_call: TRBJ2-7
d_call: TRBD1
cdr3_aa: CASSELELRDSFYEQYF
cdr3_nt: TGTGCCAGCAGTGAACTTGAGTTGAGGGACAGCTTTTACGAGCAGTACTTC

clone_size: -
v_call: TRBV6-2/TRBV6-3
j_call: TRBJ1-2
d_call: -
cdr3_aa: CASSPEYGYTF
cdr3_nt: TGTGCCAGCAGCCCAGAGTATGGCTACACCTTC

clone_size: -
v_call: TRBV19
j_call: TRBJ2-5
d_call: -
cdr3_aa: CASSISRGRTQETQYF
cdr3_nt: TGTGCCAGTAGTATTTCTCGGGGGAGAACCCAAGAGACCCAGTACTTC

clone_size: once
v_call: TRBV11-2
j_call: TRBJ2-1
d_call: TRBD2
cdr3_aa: CASSYTSGGNNEQFF
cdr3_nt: TGTGCCAGCAGTTATACTAGCGGGGGGAACAATGAGCAGTTCTTC

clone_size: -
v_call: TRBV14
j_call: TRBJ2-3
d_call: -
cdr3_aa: CASSLGPGSDTQYF
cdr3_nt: TGTGCCAGCAGCCTGGGGCCCGGATCAGATACGCAGTATTTT

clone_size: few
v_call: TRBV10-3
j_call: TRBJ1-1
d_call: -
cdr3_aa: CAISESREGEAFF
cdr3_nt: TGTGCCATCAGTGAGAGCAGGGAGGGTGAAGCTTTCTTT

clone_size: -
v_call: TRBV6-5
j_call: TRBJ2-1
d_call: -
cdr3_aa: CASRGASSYNEQFF
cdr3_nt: TGTGCCAGCCGCGGGGCTAGCTCCTACAATGAGCAGTTCTTC

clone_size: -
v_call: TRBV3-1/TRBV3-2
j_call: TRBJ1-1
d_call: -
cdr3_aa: CASSQGGDWAFF
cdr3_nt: TGTGCCAGCAGCCAAGGGGGGGATTGGGCTTTCTTT

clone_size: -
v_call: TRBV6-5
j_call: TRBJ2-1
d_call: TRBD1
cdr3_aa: CASSSEGGGYNEQFF
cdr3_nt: TGTGCCAGCAGCTCGGAAGGGGGCGGCTACAATGAGCAGTTCTTC

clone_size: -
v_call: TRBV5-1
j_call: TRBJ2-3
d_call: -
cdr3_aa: CASSFGPSVPDTQYF
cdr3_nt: TGCGCCAGCAGCTTTGGTCCTAGCGTTCCTGATACGCAGTATTTT

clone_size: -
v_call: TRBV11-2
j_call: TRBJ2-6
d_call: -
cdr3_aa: CASPPGGANVLTF
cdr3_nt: TGTGCCAGCCCGCCGGGAGGGGCCAACGTCCTGACTTTC

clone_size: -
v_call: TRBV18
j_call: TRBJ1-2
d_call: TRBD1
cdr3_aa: CASSPYPGQGVRGYTF
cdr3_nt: TGTGCCAGCTCACCGTACCCGGGACAGGGGGTCCGGGGCTACACCTTC

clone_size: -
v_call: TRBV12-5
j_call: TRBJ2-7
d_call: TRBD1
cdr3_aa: CASGFRTGPRYEQYF
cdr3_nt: TGTGCTAGTGGTTTCAGGACAGGGCCTAGGTACGAGCAGTACTTC

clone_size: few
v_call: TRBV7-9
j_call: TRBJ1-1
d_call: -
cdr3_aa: CASSRPGRDTEAFF
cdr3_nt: TGTGCCAGCAGCCGCCCAGGGAGGGACACTGAAGCTTTCTTT

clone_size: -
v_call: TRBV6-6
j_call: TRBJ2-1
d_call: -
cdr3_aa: CACWRANEQFF
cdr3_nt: TGTGCGTGCTGGAGGGCAAATGAGCAGTTCTTC

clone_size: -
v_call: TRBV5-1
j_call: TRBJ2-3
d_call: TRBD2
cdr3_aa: CASGSSGSGRGTDTQYF
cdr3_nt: TGCGCCAGCGGCAGTAGCGGGAGCGGGAGGGGGACAGATACGCAGTATTTT

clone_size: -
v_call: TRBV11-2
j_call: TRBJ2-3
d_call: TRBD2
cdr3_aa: CASSLRFGLAGTSDTQYF
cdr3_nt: TGTGCCAGCAGCTTGAGGTTCGGACTAGCGGGGACCTCAGATACGCAGTATTTT

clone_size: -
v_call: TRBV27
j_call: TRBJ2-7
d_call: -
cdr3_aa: CASWTVVSYEQYF
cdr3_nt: TGTGCCAGTTGGACAGTGGTTTCCTACGAGCAGTACTTC

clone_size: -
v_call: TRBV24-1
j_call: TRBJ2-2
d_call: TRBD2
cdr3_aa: CATSDRGLAGNTGELFF
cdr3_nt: TGTGCCACCAGTGATCGGGGACTAGCGGGAAACACCGGGGAGCTGTTTTTT

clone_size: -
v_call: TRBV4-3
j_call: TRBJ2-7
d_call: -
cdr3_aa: CASSQDLIALRYF
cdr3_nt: TGCGCCAGCAGCCAAGATCTAATAGCCTTACGGTACTTC

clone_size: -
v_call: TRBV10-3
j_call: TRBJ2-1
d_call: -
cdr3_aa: CAISRTRDGSEQFF
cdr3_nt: TGTGCCATCAGTAGGACCCGGGATGGCAGTGAGCAGTTCTTC

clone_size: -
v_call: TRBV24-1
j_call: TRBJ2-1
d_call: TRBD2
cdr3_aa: CATSDPTGTSGRAWGNEQFF
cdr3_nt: TGTGCCACCAGTGATCCTACCGGGACTAGCGGGAGGGCTTGGGGAAATGAGCAGTTCTTC

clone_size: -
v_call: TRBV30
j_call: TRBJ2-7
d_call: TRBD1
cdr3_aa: CAWSQGARYEQYF
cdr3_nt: TGTGCCTGGAGTCAGGGGGCGAGGTACGAGCAGTACTTC

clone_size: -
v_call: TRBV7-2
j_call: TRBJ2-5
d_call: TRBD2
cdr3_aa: CASSLALLAGGGDQETQYF
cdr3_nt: TGTGCCAGCAGCTTAGCGCTTCTAGCGGGAGGGGGGGATCAAGAGACCCAGTACTTC

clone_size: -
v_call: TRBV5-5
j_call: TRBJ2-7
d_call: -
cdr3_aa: CASRKLASEAYEQYF
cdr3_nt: TGTGCCAGCAGAAAGTTGGCCTCCGAAGCCTACGAGCAGTACTTC

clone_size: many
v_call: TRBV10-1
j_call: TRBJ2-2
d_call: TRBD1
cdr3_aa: CASRGQGATGELFF
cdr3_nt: TGCGCCAGCAGGGGACAGGGAGCGACCGGGGAGCTGTTTTTT

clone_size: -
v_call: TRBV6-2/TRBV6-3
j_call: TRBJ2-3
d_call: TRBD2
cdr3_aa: CASSLAGGRTDTQYF
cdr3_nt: TGTGCCAGCAGTCTCGCGGGGGGGCGGACAGATACGCAGTATTTT

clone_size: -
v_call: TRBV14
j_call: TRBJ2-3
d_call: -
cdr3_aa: CASSQEQVGHHTQYF
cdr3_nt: TGTGCCAGCAGCCAGGAACAAGTGGGACACCATACGCAGTATTTT

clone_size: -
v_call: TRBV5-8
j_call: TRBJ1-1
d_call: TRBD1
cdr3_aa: CASSQGQLNTEAFF
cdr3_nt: TGTGCCAGCAGCCAGGGACAGCTGAACACTGAAGCTTTCTTT

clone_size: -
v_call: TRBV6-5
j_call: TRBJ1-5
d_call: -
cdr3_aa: CASSPSERSNQPQHF
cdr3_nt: TGTGCCAGCAGTCCCTCCGAGCGTAGCAATCAGCCCCAGCATTTT

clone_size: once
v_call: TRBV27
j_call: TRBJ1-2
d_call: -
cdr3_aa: CASKNQGYGYTF
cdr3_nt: TGTGCCAGCAAAAATCAGGGGTATGGCTACACCTTC

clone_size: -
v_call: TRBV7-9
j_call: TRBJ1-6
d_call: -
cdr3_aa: CASSLALIRGRDNSPLHF
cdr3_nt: TGTGCCAGCAGCTTAGCGCTAATTCGCGGCAGGGATAATTCACCCCTCCACTTT

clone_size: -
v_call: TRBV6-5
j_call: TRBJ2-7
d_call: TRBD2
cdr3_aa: CASSYSTRGGTYEQYF
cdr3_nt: TGTGCCAGCAGTTATTCAACACGGGGAGGGACCTACGAGCAGTACTTC

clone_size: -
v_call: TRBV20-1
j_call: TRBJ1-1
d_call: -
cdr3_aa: CSAISTNEAFF
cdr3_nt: TGCAGTGCTATAAGCACCAATGAAGCTTTCTTT

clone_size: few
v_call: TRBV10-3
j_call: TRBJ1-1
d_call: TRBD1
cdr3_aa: CAISEGQGSVNTEAFF
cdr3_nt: TGTGCCATCAGTGAGGGACAGGGTTCGGTGAACACTGAAGCTTTCTTT

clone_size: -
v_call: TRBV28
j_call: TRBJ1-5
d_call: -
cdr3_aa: CASSLFGAGNQPQHF
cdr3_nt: TGTGCCAGCAGTTTATTTGGGGCTGGCAATCAGCCCCAGCATTTT

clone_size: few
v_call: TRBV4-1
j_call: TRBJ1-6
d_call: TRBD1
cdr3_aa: CASSQVPATGGSPLHF
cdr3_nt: TGCGCCAGCAGCCAAGTCCCCGCGACAGGGGGTTCACCCCTCCACTTT

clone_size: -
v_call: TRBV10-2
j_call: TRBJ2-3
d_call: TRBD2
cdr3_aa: CASSARTSVAPDTQYF
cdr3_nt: TGCGCCAGCAGTGCTAGGACTAGCGTTGCACCAGATACGCAGTATTTT

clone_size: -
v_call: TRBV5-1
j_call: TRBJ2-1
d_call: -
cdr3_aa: CASSLVASNNEQFF
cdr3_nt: TGCGCCAGCAGCTTGGTAGCCAGTAACAATGAGCAGTTCTTC

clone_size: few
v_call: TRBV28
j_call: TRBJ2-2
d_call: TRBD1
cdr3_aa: CASSLLTPKRQGNTGELFF
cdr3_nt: TGTGCCAGCAGTTTATTAACCCCCAAGCGACAGGGTAACACCGGGGAGCTGTTTTTT